These 10 T cell receptor beta chains came from one sample sequenced in a study of Graves' ophthalmopathy and Graves' hyperthyroidism (dated by TCRdb to 2016 to 2019). Sequencing was performed on an Illumina HiSeq 2000. For repertoire sequencing, the TCR beta CDR3 regions were amplified from RNA transcripts. A first-round RT-PCR used HTBI primers with the Qiagen OneStep RT-PCR kit, followed by a second-round multiplex PCR, size selection and purification. Clones were called with MiXCR by TCRdb after fastp trimmed the public reads at Q25, and only in-frame beta chains were retained. Rows are combined by CDR3 protein, so each entry shows the most common genes and DNA. The sample yields hundreds of thousands of distinct CDR3 sequences; about 22% were counted once. The leading ten clones occupy about 46% of the sample. Input material: peripheral blood. These receptors all stem from a woman in her fifties or sixties with Graves' ophthalmopathy. Donor details come from another sample of the same person, matched by shared clones.

In its sample, this clonotype was seen many times. The chain couples TRBV4-1 to TRBJ2-7; tentative D call: TRBD2 (7 bases). The CDR3 extends over 15 amino acids. Germline CDR1 is MGHRA and CDR2 is YSYEKL. The V and J ends lost 0 bases and 2 bases respectively, with 11 bases between them. The CDR3 DNA sequence: TGCGCCAGCAGCCAAGAGAGGGGGGGGACCTACGAGCAGTACTTC. It codes for CASSQERGGTYEQYF.

In this sample, this clonotype turned up many times. The rearrangement joins TRBV6-2 or TRBV6-3 to TRBJ2-5, with 12 bases lining up with TRBD2. V was clipped by 9 bases and J by 0 bases; unmatched bases: 2. Germline V gives CDR1 MNHEY, CDR2 SVGEGT. CDR3 size: 14 residues. CDR3 DNA sequence: TGTGCCAGTACTAGCGGGAGGAACCAAGAGACCCAGTACTTC. Its translation is CASTSGRNQETQYF.

In this sample, this clonotype turned up many times. The CDR3 bases are TGTGCCAGCAGCTTTGCGGGAGGCCCATCATCTCTGCAGTTCTTC. This encodes CASSFAGGPSSLQFF. The rearrangement joins TRBV11-1 to TRBJ2-1, with 8 bases identical to TRBD2. The J segment lost 12 bases and the V segment lost 3 bases, leaving 13 bases of the junction unmatched. CDR1 and CDR2 (germline): SGHAT, FQDESV (reference sequence). This CDR3 comprises 15 residues.

The sample holds many counts of this clonotype. The conserved closing phenylalanine or tryptophan is absent in this CDR3, likely reflecting a read error. The V call is TRBV19, the J call TRBJ1-1; 7 nucleotides agree with TRBD1. From germline, CDR1 is LNHDA and CDR2 SQIVND (reference sequence). This CDR3 has 14 amino acids. V shed 7 bases and J 1 base; nucleotides not matched to a gene: 6. CDR3 residues: CASNPGGANTEAFL. CDR3 sequence (DNA): TGTGCCAGTAACCCAGGGGGGGCGAACACTGAAGCTTTCCTT.

This clonotype has only one observation. The rearrangement joins TRBV12-3 or TRBV12-4 to TRBJ1-1; the match to TRBD1 covers 7 bases. CDR3 length: 12 amino acids. V lost 7 bases, J lost 11 bases, and 10 bases stayed unmatched. CDR3 sequence reads: CASTMTGLRAFF. In nucleotides, the CDR3 is TGTGCCAGCACTATGACAGGGTTGCGTGCTTTCTTT.

This clonotype was picked up many times. The J gene is TRBJ1-5, the V gene TRBV15, with a tentative D call TRBD1 (5 bases). CDR1 is LNHNV and CDR2 is YYDKDF in the germline V gene (reference sequence). The CDR3 length is 15 residues. V shed 0 bases and J shed 1 base, with 7 bases lying between them. The CDR3, as DNA: TGTGCCACCAGCAGAGACAGGGTCAGCAATCAGCCCCAGCATTTT. Its translation is CATSRDRVSNQPQHF. The full variable domain, rest sourced from reference TRBV15 and TRBJ1-5, is DAMVIQNPRYQVTQFGKPVTLSCSQTLNHNVMYWYQQKSSQAPKLLFHYYDKDFNNEADTPDNFQSRRPNTSFCFLDIRSPGLGDTAMYLCATSRDRVSNQPQHFGDGTRLSIL.

This clonotype was observed at least ten times. The V and J genes are TRBV5-1 and TRBJ2-7, with D possibly matching TRBD1 (7 bases). The V gene's germline CDR1 is SGHRS and CDR2 YFSETQ. CDR3 length: 14 residues. V was clipped by 1 base and J by 4 bases, with 12 bases between them. CDR3 residues: CASSLRRDSYEQYF. CDR3 DNA: TGCGCCAGCAGCTTGCGGCGGGACAGTTACGAGCAGTACTTC.

This clonotype showed up many times. This rearrangement joins TRBV27 to TRBJ1-1; unclear D gene. Germline CDR1 and CDR2: MNHEY and SMNVEV (reference sequence). Trimming pared 2 bases from V and 0 bases from J, leaving 7 bases between. This CDR3 has 14 amino acids. The CDR3 coding sequence is TGTGCCAGCAGTTTACAGACGATGAACACTGAAGCTTTCTTT. Protein sequence: CASSLQTMNTEAFF.

V is TRBV28 and J is TRBJ1-1, with D unclear. Between the trimmed V and J ends, which lost 1 base and 3 bases, there was a span of 3 bases. The CDR3 runs to 12 residues. Looked up from germline, CDR1 is MDHEN and CDR2 is SYDVKM. Here the CDR3 DNA reads TGTGCCAGCAGTTTATCCGACACTGAAGCTTTCTTT. This encodes CASSLSDTEAFF.

This clonotype was seen a few times. The chain is built from TRBV5-6 and TRBJ1-5, with a tentative D call TRBD1 (6 bases). CDR3 length equals 14 residues. Germline CDR1 and CDR2: SGHDT and YYEEEE. Trimming took off 1 base at V and 6 bases at J, with 11 bases between the two ends. CDR3 bases: TGTGCCAGCAGCTTGAAGTCAGGGGTTCAGCCCCAGCATTTT. It is translated as CASSLKSGVQPQHF.